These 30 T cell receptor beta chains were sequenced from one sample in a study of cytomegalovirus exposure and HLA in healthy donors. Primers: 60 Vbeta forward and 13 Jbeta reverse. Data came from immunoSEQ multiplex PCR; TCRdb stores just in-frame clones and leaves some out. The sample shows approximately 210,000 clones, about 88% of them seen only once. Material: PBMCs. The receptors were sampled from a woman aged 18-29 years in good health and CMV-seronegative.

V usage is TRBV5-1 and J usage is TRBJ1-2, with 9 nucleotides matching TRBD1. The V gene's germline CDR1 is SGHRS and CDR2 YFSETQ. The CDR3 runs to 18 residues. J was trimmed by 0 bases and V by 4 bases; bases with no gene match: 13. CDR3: CASSATGGPMDSNYGYTF. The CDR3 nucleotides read TGCGCCAGCAGCGCGACAGGGGGACCGATGGACTCTAACTATGGCTACACCTTC. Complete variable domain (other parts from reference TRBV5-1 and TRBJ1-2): KAGVTQTPRYLIKTRGQQVTLSCSPISGHRSVSWYQQTPGQGLQFLFEYFSETQRNKGNFPGRFSGRQFSNSRSEMNVSTLELGDSALYLCASSATGGPMDSNYGYTFGSGTRLTVV.

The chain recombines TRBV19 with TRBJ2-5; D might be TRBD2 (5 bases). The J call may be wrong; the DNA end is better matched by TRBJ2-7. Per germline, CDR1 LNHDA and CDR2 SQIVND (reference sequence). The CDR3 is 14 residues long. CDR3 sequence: CASRPGGVFYEQYF. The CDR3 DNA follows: TGTGCCAGCCGACCTGGAGGAGTCTTCTACGAGCAGTACTTC.

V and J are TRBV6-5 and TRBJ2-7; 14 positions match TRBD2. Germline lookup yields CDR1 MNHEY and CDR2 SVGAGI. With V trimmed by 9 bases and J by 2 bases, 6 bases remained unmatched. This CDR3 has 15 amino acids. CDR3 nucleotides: TGTGCCAGTGGGACTAGCGGGGGCCAGACCTACGAGCAGTACTTC. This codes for CASGTSGGQTYEQYF.

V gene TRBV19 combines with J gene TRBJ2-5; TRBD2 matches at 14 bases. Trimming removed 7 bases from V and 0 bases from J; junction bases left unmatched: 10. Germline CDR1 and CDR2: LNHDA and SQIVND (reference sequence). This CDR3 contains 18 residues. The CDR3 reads CASTPTTSGRGYQETQYF. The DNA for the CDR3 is TGTGCCAGTACCCCCACGACTAGCGGGAGGGGGTACCAAGAGACCCAGTACTTC.

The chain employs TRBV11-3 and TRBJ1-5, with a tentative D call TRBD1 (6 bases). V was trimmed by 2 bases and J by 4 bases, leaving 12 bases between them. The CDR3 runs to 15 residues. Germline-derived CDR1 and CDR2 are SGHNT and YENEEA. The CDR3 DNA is TGTGCCAGCAGCTTATCAGGACAGCCTAATCAGCCCCAGCATTTT. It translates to CASSLSGQPNQPQHF.

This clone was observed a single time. This CDR3 is CASSFGRGGTEAFF. CDR3 sequence (DNA): TGTGCCAGCAGTTTCGGAAGGGGCGGCACTGAAGCTTTCTTT. The V call is TRBV6-5, the J call TRBJ1-1, with D maybe TRBD1 (5 bases). The CDR3 has 14 residues. V lost 4 bases and J 4 bases, leaving 13 bases between the germline ends. Looked up from germline, CDR1 is MNHEY and CDR2 is SVGAGI.

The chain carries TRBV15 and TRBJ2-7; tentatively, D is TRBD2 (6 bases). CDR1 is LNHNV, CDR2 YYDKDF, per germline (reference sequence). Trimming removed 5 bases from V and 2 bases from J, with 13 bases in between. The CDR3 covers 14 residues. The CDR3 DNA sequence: TGTGCCACCAGCGCGCGACTAGTTCCCTACGAGCAGTACTTC. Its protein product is CATSARLVPYEQYF.

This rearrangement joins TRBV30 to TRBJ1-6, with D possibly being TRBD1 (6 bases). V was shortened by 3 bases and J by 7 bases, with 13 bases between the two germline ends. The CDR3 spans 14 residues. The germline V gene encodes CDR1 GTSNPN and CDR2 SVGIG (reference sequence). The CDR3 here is CAWSGGGENSPLHF. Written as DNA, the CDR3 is TGTGCCTGGAGCGGAGGGGGGGAAAATTCACCCCTCCACTTT.

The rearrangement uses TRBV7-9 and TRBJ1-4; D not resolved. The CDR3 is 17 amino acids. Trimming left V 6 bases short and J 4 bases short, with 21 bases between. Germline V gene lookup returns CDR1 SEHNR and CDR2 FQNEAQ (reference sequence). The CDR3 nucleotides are TGTGCCAGCAGTACTCCCTTACGGCAGCGCTTTAATGAAAAACTGTTTTTT. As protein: CASSTPLRQRFNEKLFF.

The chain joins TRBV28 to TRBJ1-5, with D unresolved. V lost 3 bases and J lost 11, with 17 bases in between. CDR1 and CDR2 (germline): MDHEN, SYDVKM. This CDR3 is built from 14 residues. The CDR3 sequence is CASSFPLTRLAQHF. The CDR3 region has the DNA TGTGCCAGCAGTTTCCCCCTGACCAGGTTGGCCCAGCATTTT. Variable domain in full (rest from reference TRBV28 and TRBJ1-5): DVKVTQSSRYLVKRTGEKVFLECVQDMDHENMFWYRQDPGLGLRLIYFSYDVKMKEKGDIPEGYSVSREKKERFSLILESASTNQTSMYLCASSFPLTRLAQHFGDGTRLSIL.

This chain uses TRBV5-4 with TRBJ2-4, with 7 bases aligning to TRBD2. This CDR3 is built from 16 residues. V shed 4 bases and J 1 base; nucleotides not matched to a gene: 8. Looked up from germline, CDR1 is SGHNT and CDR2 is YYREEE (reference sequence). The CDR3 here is CASSPGGRSAKNIQYF. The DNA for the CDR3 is TGTGCCAGCAGCCCCGGGGGGAGGTCGGCCAAAAACATTCAGTACTTC.

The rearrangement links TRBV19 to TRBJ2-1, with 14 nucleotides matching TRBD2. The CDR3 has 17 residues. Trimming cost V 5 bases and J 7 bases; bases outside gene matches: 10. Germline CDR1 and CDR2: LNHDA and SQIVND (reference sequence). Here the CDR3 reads CASSLRLAGGPVNEQFF. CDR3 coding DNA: TGTGCCAGTAGTCTTCGACTAGCGGGGGGGCCGGTGAATGAGCAGTTCTTC.

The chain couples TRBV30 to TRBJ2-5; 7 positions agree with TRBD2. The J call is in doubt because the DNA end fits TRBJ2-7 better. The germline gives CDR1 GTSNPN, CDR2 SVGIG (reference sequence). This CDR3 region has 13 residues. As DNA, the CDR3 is TGTGCCTGGGAGATAGGACTAGGCTACGAGCAGTACTTC. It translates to CAWEIGLGYEQYF.

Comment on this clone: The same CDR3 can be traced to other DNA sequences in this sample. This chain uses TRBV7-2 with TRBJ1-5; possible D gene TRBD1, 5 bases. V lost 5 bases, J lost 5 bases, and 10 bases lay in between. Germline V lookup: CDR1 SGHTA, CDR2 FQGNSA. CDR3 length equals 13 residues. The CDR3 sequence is CASSIRGDQPQHF. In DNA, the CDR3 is TGTGCCAGCAGCATACGGGGGGATCAGCCCCAGCATTTT.

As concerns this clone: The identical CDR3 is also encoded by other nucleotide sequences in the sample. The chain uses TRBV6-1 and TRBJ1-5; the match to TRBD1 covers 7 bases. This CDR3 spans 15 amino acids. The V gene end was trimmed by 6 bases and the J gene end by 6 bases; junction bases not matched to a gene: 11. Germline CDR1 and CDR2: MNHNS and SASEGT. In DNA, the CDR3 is TGTGCCAGCAGATGGACAGGAGGCTCGGGTCAGCCCCAGCATTTT. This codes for CASRWTGGSGQPQHF.

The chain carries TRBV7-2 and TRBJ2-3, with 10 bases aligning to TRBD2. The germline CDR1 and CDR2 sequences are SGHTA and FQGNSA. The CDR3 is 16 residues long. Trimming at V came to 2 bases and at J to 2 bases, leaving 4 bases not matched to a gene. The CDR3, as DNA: TGTGCCAGCAGCTTACTTCTAGCGGGGGACACAGATACGCAGTATTTT. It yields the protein CASSLLLAGDTDTQYF. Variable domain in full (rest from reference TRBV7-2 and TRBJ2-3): GAGVSQSPSNKVTEKGKDVELRCDPISGHTALYWYRQSLGQGLEFLIYFQGNSAPDKSGLPSDRFSAERTGGSVSTLTIQRTQQEDSAVYLCASSLLLAGDTDTQYFGPGTRLTVL.

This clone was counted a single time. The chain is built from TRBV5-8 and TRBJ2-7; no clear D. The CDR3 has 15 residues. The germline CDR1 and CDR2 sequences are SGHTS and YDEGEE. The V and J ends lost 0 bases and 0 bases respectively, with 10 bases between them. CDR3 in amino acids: CASSLGGWSSYEQYF. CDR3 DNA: TGTGCCAGCAGCTTGGGCGGATGGAGCTCCTACGAGCAGTACTTC. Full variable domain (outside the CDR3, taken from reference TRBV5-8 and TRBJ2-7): EAGVTQSPTHLIKTRGQQATLRCSPISGHTSVYWYQQALGLGLQFLLWYDEGEERNRGNFPPRFSGRQFPNYSSELNVNALELEDSALYLCASSLGGWSSYEQYFGPGTRLTVT.

The CDR3 DNA reads TGCAGCGTTGAAACGGGGGGAAGCAATCAGCCCCAGCATTTT. This translates into CSVETGGSNQPQHF. The chain couples TRBV29-1 to TRBJ1-5; D may be TRBD1 (5 bases). CDR3 length equals 14 residues. The germline V gene encodes CDR1 SQVTM and CDR2 ANQGSEA. V shed 2 bases and J shed 1 base, with 9 bases lying between them.

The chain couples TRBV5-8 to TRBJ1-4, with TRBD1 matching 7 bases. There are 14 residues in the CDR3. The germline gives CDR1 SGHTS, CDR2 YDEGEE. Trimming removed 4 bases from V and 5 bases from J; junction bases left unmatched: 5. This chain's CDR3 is CASSRQGTNEKLFF. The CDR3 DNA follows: TGTGCCAGCAGCCGACAGGGAACGAATGAAAAACTGTTTTTT.

The CDR3: CASSLPFPGGGYTF. DNA of the CDR3: TGTGCCAGCAGCTTACCGTTCCCAGGGGGCGGCTACACCTTC. The chain couples TRBV7-9 to TRBJ1-2; 8 bases agree with TRBD1. The germline gives CDR1 SEHNR, CDR2 FQNEAQ (reference sequence). The CDR3 length is 14 residues. V lost 2 bases, J lost 8 bases, and 7 bases stayed unmatched.

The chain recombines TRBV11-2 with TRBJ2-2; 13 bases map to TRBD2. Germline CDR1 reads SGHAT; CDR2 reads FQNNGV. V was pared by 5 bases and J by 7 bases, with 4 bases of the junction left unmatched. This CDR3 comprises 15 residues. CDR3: CASSPTSGRGGELFF. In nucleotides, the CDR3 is TGTGCCAGCAGCCCTACTAGCGGGAGGGGCGGGGAGCTGTTTTTT.

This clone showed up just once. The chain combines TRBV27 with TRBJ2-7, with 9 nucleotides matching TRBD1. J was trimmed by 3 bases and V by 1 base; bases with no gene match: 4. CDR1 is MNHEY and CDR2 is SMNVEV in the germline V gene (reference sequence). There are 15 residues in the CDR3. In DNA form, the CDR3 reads TGTGCCAGCAGTTTATATGGGACAGGGAACTACGAGCAGTACTTC. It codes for CASSLYGTGNYEQYF.

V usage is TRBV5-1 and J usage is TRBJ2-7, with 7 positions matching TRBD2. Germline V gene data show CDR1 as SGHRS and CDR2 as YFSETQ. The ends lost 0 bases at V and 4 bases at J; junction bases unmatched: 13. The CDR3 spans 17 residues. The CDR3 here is CASSLGQMREKGYEQYF. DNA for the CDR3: TGCGCCAGCAGCTTGGGGCAGATGCGGGAGAAGGGGTACGAGCAGTACTTC.

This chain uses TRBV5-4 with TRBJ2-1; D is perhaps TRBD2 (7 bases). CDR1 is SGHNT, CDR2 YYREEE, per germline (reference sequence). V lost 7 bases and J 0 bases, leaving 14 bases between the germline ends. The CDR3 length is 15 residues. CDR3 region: CASQGRELSYNEQFF. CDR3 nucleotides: TGTGCCAGCCAGGGGCGGGAGCTCTCCTACAATGAGCAGTTCTTC.

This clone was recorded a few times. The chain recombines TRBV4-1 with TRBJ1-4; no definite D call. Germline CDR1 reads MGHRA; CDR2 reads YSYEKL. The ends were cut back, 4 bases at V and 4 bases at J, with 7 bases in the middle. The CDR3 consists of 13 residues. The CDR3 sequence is CASSRGFNEKLFF. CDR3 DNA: TGCGCCAGCAGCCGCGGATTTAATGAAAAACTGTTTTTT.

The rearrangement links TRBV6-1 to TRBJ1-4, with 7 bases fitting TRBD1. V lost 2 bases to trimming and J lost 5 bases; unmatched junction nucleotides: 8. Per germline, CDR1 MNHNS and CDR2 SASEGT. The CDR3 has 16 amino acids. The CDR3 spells CASSEPLGQLNEKLFF. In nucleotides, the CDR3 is TGTGCCAGCAGTGAACCCCTGGGACAGCTGAATGAAAAACTGTTTTTT.

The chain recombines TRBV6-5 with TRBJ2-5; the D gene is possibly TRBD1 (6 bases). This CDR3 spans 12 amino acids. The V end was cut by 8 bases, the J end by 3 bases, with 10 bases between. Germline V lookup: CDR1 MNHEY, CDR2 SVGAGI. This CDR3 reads CASGPGEETQYF. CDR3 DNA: TGTGCCAGCGGGCCAGGGGAAGAGACCCAGTACTTC.

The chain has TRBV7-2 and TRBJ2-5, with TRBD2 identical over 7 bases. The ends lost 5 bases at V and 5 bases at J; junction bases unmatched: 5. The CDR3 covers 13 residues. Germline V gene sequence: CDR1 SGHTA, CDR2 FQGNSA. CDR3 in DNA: TGTGCCAGCAGCGCGGGGAGGGCTGAGACCCAGTACTTC. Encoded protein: CASSAGRAETQYF.

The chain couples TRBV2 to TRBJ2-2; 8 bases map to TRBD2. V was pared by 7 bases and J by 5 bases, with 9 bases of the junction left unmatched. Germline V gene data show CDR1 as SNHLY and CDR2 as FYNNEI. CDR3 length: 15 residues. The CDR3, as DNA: TGTGCCAGCACAGCGGGAGTGTCTCGGACCGGGGAGCTGTTTTTT. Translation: CASTAGVSRTGELFF.

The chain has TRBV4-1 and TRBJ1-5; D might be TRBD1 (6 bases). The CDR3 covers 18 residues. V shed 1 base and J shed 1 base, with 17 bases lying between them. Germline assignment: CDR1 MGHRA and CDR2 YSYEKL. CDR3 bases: TGCGCCAGCAGCCAAGTTTTTGGTGGGGGGGCAAGCAATCAGCCCCAGCATTTT. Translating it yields CASSQVFGGGASNQPQHF.